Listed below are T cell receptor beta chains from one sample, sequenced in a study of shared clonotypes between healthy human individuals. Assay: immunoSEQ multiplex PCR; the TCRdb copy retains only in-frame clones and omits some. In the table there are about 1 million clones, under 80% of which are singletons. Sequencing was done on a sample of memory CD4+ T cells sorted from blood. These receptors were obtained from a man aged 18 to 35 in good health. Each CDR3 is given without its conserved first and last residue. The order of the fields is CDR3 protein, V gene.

cdr3_aa: ASVLGGAADTQY
v_call: TRBV28

cdr3_aa: ASSLTGTTVEKLF
v_call: TRBV5-1

cdr3_aa: ASSPYQGSGANVLT
v_call: TRBV4-3

cdr3_aa: SVEVGTSYEQY
v_call: TRBV29-1

cdr3_aa: ASSPSSGANVLT
v_call: TRBV19

cdr3_aa: AWSAGTGLLEAF
v_call: TRBV30

cdr3_aa: ATSKERVGSYEQY
v_call: TRBV15

cdr3_aa: ASSLIGGVNSEAF
v_call: TRBV5-1

cdr3_aa: ASSRDSPPDEQY
v_call: TRBV4-1

cdr3_aa: ASRGQPATNEKLF
v_call: TRBV2

cdr3_aa: ASSRTGANSPLH
v_call: TRBV7-9

cdr3_aa: AWSLGQGSSPLH
v_call: TRBV30

cdr3_aa: AWSVGVFEQF
v_call: TRBV30

cdr3_aa: ASSRTGGRNYGYT
v_call: TRBV21-1

cdr3_aa: ASSSTGLVEQF
v_call: TRBV5-1

cdr3_aa: ASSFLTGYGYT
v_call: TRBV7-9

cdr3_aa: ASSLGSTLTGTGDGYT
v_call: TRBV5-1

cdr3_aa: AWSDWTAYYGYT
v_call: TRBV30

cdr3_aa: AWSKGLAAYNEQF
v_call: TRBV30

cdr3_aa: ASSPGTVYGYT
v_call: TRBV6-6

cdr3_aa: ASSPPGFGPDRVGGYT
v_call: TRBV18

cdr3_aa: AWSPGDNGYT
v_call: TRBV30

cdr3_aa: ASSLEGAYDTQY
v_call: TRBV5-1

cdr3_aa: ASRHTGQASGYT
v_call: TRBV11-2

cdr3_aa: ASSSKLQGEHSPLH
v_call: TRBV5-1

cdr3_aa: ASSPLAGGPETQY
v_call: TRBV7-8

cdr3_aa: ATPENMNTEAF
v_call: TRBV11-2

cdr3_aa: ASSLGYGFNYEQY
v_call: TRBV5-4

cdr3_aa: ASSLVDLNNIQY
v_call: TRBV11-2

cdr3_aa: ASSTAYEQY
v_call: TRBV6-6

cdr3_aa: ASSVTPDTDEQY
v_call: TRBV9

cdr3_aa: ASRIWGASYGYT
v_call: TRBV5-6

cdr3_aa: ASRVGQAGAEKLF
v_call: TRBV6-5

cdr3_aa: ASSANSNNEQF
v_call: TRBV9

cdr3_aa: ASRRDSKNNEKLF
v_call: TRBV6-5

cdr3_aa: ASSSRGVVDTGELF
v_call: TRBV5-4

cdr3_aa: ASSLGQGISSSGNTIY
v_call: TRBV5-1

cdr3_aa: ASSPPAALAKNIQY
v_call: TRBV6-6

cdr3_aa: ASSQDLVAGGYSGANVLT
v_call: TRBV4-3

cdr3_aa: ASSALAKNIQY
v_call: TRBV6-4

cdr3_aa: ATSREWITNEKLF
v_call: TRBV15

cdr3_aa: ASSLDRYGYT
v_call: TRBV7-2

cdr3_aa: AWSDLGGETQY
v_call: TRBV30

cdr3_aa: ASTGGGTSGQY
v_call: TRBV2

cdr3_aa: SVAGDLNSPLH
v_call: TRBV29-1

cdr3_aa: ASSLSGSSYEQY
v_call: TRBV27

cdr3_aa: ASSEGQGAVYEQY
v_call: TRBV2

cdr3_aa: ASSYRHSSNYEQY
v_call: TRBV6-5

cdr3_aa: ASSYSDRQGFYGYT
v_call: TRBV6-6

cdr3_aa: AISGGQGAIETQY
v_call: TRBV10-3

cdr3_aa: AWRTYTGELF
v_call: TRBV30

cdr3_aa: ASSLGGTKANYGYT
v_call: TRBV5-1

cdr3_aa: ASSLSGVREQY
v_call: TRBV7-2

cdr3_aa: ASSSRQGRNQPQH
v_call: TRBV6-5

cdr3_aa: AISEVSSYEQY
v_call: TRBV10-3

cdr3_aa: ASSIASGSGGELF
v_call: TRBV19

cdr3_aa: ASSPGTSGPYEQY
v_call: TRBV9